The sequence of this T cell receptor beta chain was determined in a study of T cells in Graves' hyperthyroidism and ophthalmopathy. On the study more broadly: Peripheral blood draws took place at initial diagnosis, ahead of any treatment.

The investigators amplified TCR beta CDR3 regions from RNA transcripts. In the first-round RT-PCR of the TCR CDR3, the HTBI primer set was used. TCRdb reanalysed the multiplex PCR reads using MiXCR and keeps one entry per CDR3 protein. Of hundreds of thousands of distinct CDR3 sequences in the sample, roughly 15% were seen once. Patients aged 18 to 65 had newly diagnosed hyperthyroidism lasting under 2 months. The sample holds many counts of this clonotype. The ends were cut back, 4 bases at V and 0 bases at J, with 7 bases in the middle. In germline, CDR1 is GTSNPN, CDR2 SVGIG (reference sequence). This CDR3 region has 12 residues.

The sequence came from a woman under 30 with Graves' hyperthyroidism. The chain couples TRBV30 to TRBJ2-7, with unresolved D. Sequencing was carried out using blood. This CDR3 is CAWNPGSYEQYF. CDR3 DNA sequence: TGTGCCTGGAATCCAGGCTCCTACGAGCAGTACTTC. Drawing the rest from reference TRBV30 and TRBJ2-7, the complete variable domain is SQTIHQWPATLVQPVGSPLSLECTVEGTSNPNLYWYRQAAGRGLQLLFYSVGIGQISSEVPQNLSASRPQDRQFILSSKKLLLSDSGFYLCAWNPGSYEQYFGPGTRLTVT.